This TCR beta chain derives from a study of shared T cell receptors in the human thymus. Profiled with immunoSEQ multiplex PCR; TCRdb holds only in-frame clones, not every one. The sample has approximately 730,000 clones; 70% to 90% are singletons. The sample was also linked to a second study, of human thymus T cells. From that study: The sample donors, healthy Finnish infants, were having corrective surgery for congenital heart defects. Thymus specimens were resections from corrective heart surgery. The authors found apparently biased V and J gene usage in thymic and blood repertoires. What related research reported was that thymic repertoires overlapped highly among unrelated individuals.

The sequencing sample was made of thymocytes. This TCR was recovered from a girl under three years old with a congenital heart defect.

CDR3 nucleotides: TGTGCCAGTAGTATAATAATCCGGGACAGGGTGGCCGGGGAGCTGTTTTTT. This gives the protein CASSIIIRDRVAGELFF. The chain is built from TRBV19 and TRBJ2-2; 9 bases are shared with TRBD1. The CDR3 contains 17 residues. Trimming took 2 bases from V and 6 from J; bases not matched to a gene: 10. Germline values: CDR1 LNHDA, CDR2 SQIVND (reference sequence). The whole variable domain, filled in from reference TRBV19 and TRBJ2-2, reads DGGITQSPKYLFRKEGQNVTLSCEQNLNHDAMYWYRQDPGQGLRLIYYSQIVNDFQKGDIAEGYSVSREKKESFPLTVTSAQKNPTAFYLCASSIIIRDRVAGELFFGEGSRLTVL.